Reported below is one TCR beta chain. The data were produced by immunoSEQ multiplex PCR, yet TCRdb's version contains in-frame clones alone and is incomplete. The table lists 55,000 to 65,000 clones, around 93% of them singletons. These data originate in a study of technical replicates of blood from a handful of donors. This sequence was found in a human donor in good health. Some clones in this sample may be carry-over from other donors' samples. Sample: PBMCs.

For the CDR3, the DNA is TGTGCCAGCAGTCCCCAGGGCTATGGCTACACCTTC. It translates to CASSPQGYGYTF. This chain connects TRBV27 to TRBJ1-2; weak D call: TRBD1 (5 bases). This CDR3 has 12 amino acids. Germline CDR1 reads MNHEY; CDR2 reads SMNVEV (reference sequence). V was clipped by 5 bases and J by 4 bases, with 8 bases between them.